This T cell receptor beta chain was identified in a study of identical twins. Template switching created a universal primer site, and the cDNA included unique molecular identifiers. TCRdb re-analysed the 5' RACE reads in MiXCR, keeping a single row per CDR3 protein. This sample has 310,000 or so distinct CDR3 sequences; 9.5% occur once, and the top ten carry roughly 7%. Germline V gives CDR1 SEHNR, CDR2 FQNEAQ (reference sequence). The germline V and J ends were trimmed by 0 bases and 2 bases, with 11 bases remaining between them. The CDR3 extends over 15 amino acids. These records were also assigned to another study, of yellow fever vaccine responses in identical twins.

The V and J genes are TRBV7-9 and TRBJ2-7, with D perhaps matching TRBD1 or TRBD2 (5 bases each). Sequencing was performed on CD8+ T cells sorted from blood. The sequence was obtained from a woman aged 18-29 years in good health. The CDR3, as DNA: TGTGCCAGCAGCTTAGCCGGGACCGACACCTACGAGCAGTACTTC. Protein product: CASSLAGTDTYEQYF.